This is a list of T cell receptor beta chains from one sample in a study of blood T cell repertoires in COVID-19. The table came from immunoSEQ multiplex PCR; TCRdb's copy has only in-frame clones and leaves some out. The data show 150,000 to 200,000 clones, around four fifths seen once. Sequencing used peripheral blood. The source is a man aged 65 to 79 with acute or convalescent COVID-19. CDR3s include the opening cysteine and the closing phenylalanine or tryptophan. A D gene is named only where the DNA matches it firmly. The size entry is marked missing in some rows and otherwise reads once, few, many or a size class.

size,V,J,D,CDR3,DNA
.,TRBV7-2,TRBJ2-4,.,CASSFSIRNIQYF,TGTGCCAGCAGCTTTTCTATTAGAAACATTCAGTACTTC
few,TRBV27,TRBJ1-1,.,CASSRRPAGVAFF,TGTGCCAGCAGCCGCCGCCCGGCAGGGGTAGCTTTCTTT
.,TRBV10-3,TRBJ2-5,TRBD2,CAISGLAGVQETQYF,TGTGCCATCAGTGGACTAGCGGGGGTTCAAGAGACCCAGTACTTC
.,TRBV11-2,TRBJ1-3,.,CASSLDFVSGNTIYF,TGTGCCAGCAGCTTAGATTTCGTCTCTGGAAACACCATATATTTT
.,TRBV3-1/TRBV3-2,TRBJ2-1,TRBD2,CASSQIAGGYNEQFF,TGTGCCAGCAGCCAGATAGCGGGAGGGTACAATGAGCAGTTCTTC
.,TRBV27,TRBJ2-3,TRBD2,CASGPGGTDTQYF,TGTGCCAGCGGGCCGGGAGGTACAGATACGCAGTATTTT
.,TRBV7-9,TRBJ1-4,.,CASSQQGSNEKLFF,TGTGCCAGCAGCCAACAGGGTTCTAATGAAAAACTGTTTTTT
.,TRBV6-2/TRBV6-3,TRBJ2-3,.,CASSYSSSGTGFGTDTQYF,TGTGCCAGCAGTTACTCATCCAGCGGGACAGGTTTCGGAACAGATACGCAGTATTTT
.,TRBV11-1,TRBJ2-5,.,CASRDSSKETQYF,TGTGCCAGCAGGGACTCTTCCAAAGAGACCCAGTACTTC
.,TRBV2,TRBJ1-3,TRBD1,CASSPPRGQAGNTIYF,TGTGCCAGCAGTCCCCCGAGGGGGCAAGCTGGAAACACCATATATTTT
.,TRBV10-3,TRBJ2-3,TRBD2,CAISALAGAYTQYF,TGTGCCATCAGTGCGTTAGCGGGGGCTTATACGCAGTATTTT
.,TRBV18,TRBJ2-5,.,CASSPPRGEETQYF,TGTGCCAGCTCACCACCACGCGGAGAAGAGACCCAGTACTTC
.,TRBV4-2,TRBJ1-1,.,CASSPGHENTEAFF,TGTGCCAGCAGCCCGGGACACGAGAACACTGAAGCTTTCTTT
once,TRBV30,TRBJ2-7,TRBD1,CAWSGGQLSKGQYF,TGTGCCTGGAGTGGGGGACAGTTGTCGAAAGGGCAGTACTTC
.,TRBV29-1,TRBJ1-2,.,CSVDLPGGGGYTF,TGCAGCGTTGACCTGCCCGGGGGTGGGGGCTACACCTTC
.,TRBV2,TRBJ2-7,TRBD1,CASTSPDRGAYEQYF,TGTGCCAGCACCAGCCCAGACAGGGGGGCCTACGAGCAGTACTTC
.,TRBV4-1,TRBJ2-7,TRBD1,CASRLSHGTAPYEQYF,TGCGCCAGCAGACTTTCACACGGGACAGCACCCTACGAGCAGTACTTC
.,TRBV30,TRBJ2-7,TRBD2,CAWSTSGSHIWYEQYF,TGTGCCTGGAGTACTAGCGGGAGTCATATATGGTACGAGCAGTACTTC
many,TRBV15,TRBJ1-2,.,CATSRDQGANYGYTF,TGTGCCACCAGCAGAGATCAAGGGGCCAACTATGGCTACACCTTC